Below are 16 T cell receptor beta chains sequenced from a single sample in a study of blood T cell repertoires in COVID-19. The table came from immunoSEQ multiplex PCR; TCRdb's copy has only in-frame clones and leaves some out. The sample lists roughly 350,000 clones, roughly 90% seen once, with around 18% in the top ten. Material for sequencing was PBMCs or T cells enriched from blood (not recorded which). The receptors come from a young woman who had recovered from COVID-19.

This chain links TRBV4-3 with TRBJ2-7; the D gene is possibly TRBD1 (5 bases). The germline V gene encodes CDR1 LGHNA and CDR2 YSLEER. The CDR3 extends over 16 amino acids. V was trimmed by 1 base and J by 2 bases, leaving 15 bases between them. The DNA of the CDR3 is TGCGCCAGCAGCCAAGGGGTGGGCAGGGAAGCCTACGAGCAGTACTTC. Translating it yields CASSQGVGREAYEQYF.

This rearrangement joins TRBV28 to TRBJ2-7; D is possibly TRBD2 (7 bases). Germline CDR1 is MDHEN and CDR2 is SYDVKM. Trimming left V 7 bases short and J 5 bases short, with 21 bases between. CDR3 length equals 15 residues. CDR3 amino acids: CASNPTGGPRNEQYF. The CDR3 DNA is TGTGCCAGCAATCCAACGGGGGGCCCACGGAACGAGCAGTACTTC.

The V and J genes are TRBV3-1 (or the pseudogene TRBV3-2) and TRBJ1-2; 8 bases match TRBD1. The CDR3 is made up of 14 amino acids. CDR1 is LGHDT and CDR2 is YNNKEL in the germline V gene (reference sequence). J gave up 8 bases and V 3 bases, and 8 bases lay outside the gene matches. For the CDR3, the DNA is TGTGCCAGCAGCCAGACGGGGACAGGCTTAGGCTACACCTTC. Encoded protein: CASSQTGTGLGYTF.

The chain joins TRBV6-2 or TRBV6-3 to TRBJ1-2; possible D gene TRBD1, 5 bases. CDR3 length equals 11 residues. Germline lookup yields CDR1 MNHEY and CDR2 SVGEGT. Between the trimmed V and J ends, which lost 2 bases and 7 bases, there was a span of 5 bases. The CDR3: CASSYDSGYTF. The DNA of the CDR3 is TGTGCCAGCAGTTACGACAGTGGCTACACCTTC.

This chain connects TRBV28 to TRBJ1-2; D might be TRBD1 (6 bases). Trimming shortened V by 11 bases and J by 4 bases, and 14 bases separated the two germline ends. CDR3 length: 12 amino acids. Germline CDR1 MDHEN, CDR2 SYDVKM. In nucleotides, the CDR3 is TGTGCCGCATCAGGGGCAGGCTATGGCTACACCTTC. Encoded protein: CAASGAGYGYTF.

The V gene is TRBV19, the J gene TRBJ2-3, with D unresolved. V gave up 5 bases and J gave up 0 bases, with 12 bases separating them. This CDR3 region has 15 residues. CDR1 and CDR2 (germline): LNHDA, SQIVND (reference sequence). The CDR3 region is CASSPPFPSTDTQYF. CDR3 in DNA: TGTGCCAGTAGTCCCCCGTTCCCTAGCACAGATACGCAGTATTTT.

DNA of the CDR3: TGTGCCAGTATAAGGGGGTTTACCGGGGAGCTGTTTTTT. It is translated as CASIRGFTGELFF. The chain employs TRBV19 and TRBJ2-2; the D gene is possibly TRBD1 (6 bases). The V end was cut by 7 bases, the J end by 5 bases, with 11 bases between. Germline V gives CDR1 LNHDA, CDR2 SQIVND (reference sequence). This CDR3 is built from 13 residues.

The chain carries TRBV24-1 and TRBJ2-7; the match to TRBD1 covers 8 bases. Germline CDR1 reads KGHDR; CDR2 reads SFDVKD. V trimming: 4 bases; J trimming: 4 bases; junction bases outside the gene matches: 11. The CDR3 covers 16 residues. The CDR3 region has the DNA TGTGCCACCAGTGACGGGACAGGAAAGTTTAAGTACGAGCAGTACTTC. Protein: CATSDGTGKFKYEQYF.

The chain is built from TRBV2 and TRBJ1-5; TRBD1 agrees at 7 bases. The CDR3 loop spans 13 amino acids. Trimming removed 7 bases from V and 4 bases from J; junction bases left unmatched: 4. Germline-derived CDR1 and CDR2 are SNHLY and FYNNEI. The CDR3 loop is CASTLQGNQPQHF. As DNA, the CDR3 is TGTGCCAGCACCTTACAGGGGAATCAGCCCCAGCATTTT.

The sample holds one count of this clone. The J gene is TRBJ2-6, the V gene TRBV2; 12 nucleotides line up with TRBD1. Germline CDR1 reads SNHLY; CDR2 reads FYNNEI. CDR3 length: 16 residues. Trimming at V came to 6 bases and at J to 2 bases, leaving 2 bases not matched to a gene. CDR3 residues: CASRGTGGTGANVLTF. For the CDR3, the DNA is TGTGCCAGCAGAGGGACAGGGGGCACTGGGGCCAACGTCCTGACTTTC.

The chain recombines TRBV24-1 with TRBJ2-1; D possibly corresponds to TRBD1 (5 bases). The ends were cut back, 4 bases at V and 4 bases at J, with 7 bases in the middle. CDR3 length equals 13 residues. From germline, CDR1 is KGHDR and CDR2 SFDVKD. CDR3: CATSEGLYNEQFF. In DNA, the CDR3 is TGTGCCACCAGTGAGGGGCTTTACAATGAGCAGTTCTTC.

The rearrangement uses TRBV4-2 and TRBJ2-7, with D unresolved. Germline assignment: CDR1 LGHNA and CDR2 YNFKEQ. Trimming took off 1 base at V and 0 bases at J, with 7 bases between the two ends. The CDR3 length is 14 residues. CDR3 loop: CASSQVTASYEQYF. The CDR3 DNA reads TGTGCCAGCAGCCAAGTTACAGCCTCCTACGAGCAGTACTTC.

V is TRBV7-3 and J is TRBJ2-1; 8 bases match TRBD2. With 4 bases clipped from V and 9 bases from J, the junction kept 8 bases outside the gene matches. CDR1 is SGHTA and CDR2 is FQGTGA in the germline V gene. The CDR3 runs 14 residues. The DNA for the CDR3 is TGTGCCAGCAGCTCCTCAGCGGGAGCCTCTGAGCAGTTCTTC. Residues: CASSSSAGASEQFF.

CDR3 DNA: TGTGCCAGCAGCCAAGCCGGGACTACCAGTTACTTC. Translation gives CASSQAGTTSYF. V gene TRBV3-1 (or the pseudogene TRBV3-2) combines with J gene TRBJ2-4, with 7 bases identical to TRBD2. The CDR3 runs to 12 residues. V trimming: 1 base; J trimming: 16 bases; junction bases outside the gene matches: 7. CDR1 is LGHDT and CDR2 is YNNKEL in the germline V gene (reference sequence).

The CDR3 DNA follows: TGTGCCAGCAGCGTAGGGACTCTTCAAGGCGATACGCAGTATTTT. Its translation is CASSVGTLQGDTQYF. This chain joins TRBV9 and TRBJ2-3; perhaps TRBD2 as D (5 bases). V was clipped by 0 bases and J by 6 bases, with 14 bases between them. The CDR3 has 15 amino acids. Germline V lookup: CDR1 SGDLS, CDR2 YYNGEE. Complete variable domain (other parts from reference TRBV9 and TRBJ2-3): DSGVTQTPKHLITATGQRVTLRCSPRSGDLSVYWYQQSLDQGLQFLIQYYNGEERAKGNILERFSAQQFPDLHSELNLSSLELGDSALYFCASSVGTLQGDTQYFGPGTRLTVL.

On this clone: Germline is not matched at one junction end, which may reflect a read error. V and J are TRBV7-7 and TRBJ2-4, with 8 bases aligning to TRBD2. CDR1 SSHAT and CDR2 FNYEAQ come from the germline V gene (reference sequence). This CDR3 region has 16 residues. The CDR3 DNA sequence: TGTGCTAGCAGCAAATGCGGGGGGCCTCACTGGAACATTCAGTACTTC. This codes for CASSKCGGPHWNIQYF.